The 17 T cell receptor beta chains below come from one sample, sequenced in a study of spatial heterogeneity in lung cancer. Study-level points and caveats: The study found that expanded intratumoral alpha and beta TCR counts tracked tumor mutation counts.

Time point reported: sample taken at primary tumor resection. Their specific antigens are unknown. TCRdb used MiXCR to reprocess the 5' RACE reads, holding one entry per CDR3 protein. The sample lists more than 20,000 distinct CDR3 sequences, approximately 2.5% occurring once. This specimen was lung tumor tissue, taken at surgery. These TCRs come from a male donor with early-stage non-small cell lung cancer.

This clonotype was picked up many times. The V call is TRBV5-6, the J call TRBJ2-2; D gene unclear. Germline CDR1 and CDR2: SGHDT and YYEEEE. V was cut by 4 bases and J by 1 base, with 11 bases left in between. The CDR3 loop spans 15 amino acids. The CDR3 here is CASSSTLLNTGELFF. The CDR3 region has the DNA TGTGCCAGCAGCAGTACACTCTTGAACACCGGGGAGCTGTTTTTT.

This clonotype was recorded many times. The V and J genes are TRBV5-6 and TRBJ1-5; D possibly corresponds to TRBD1 (5 bases). The germline V and J ends were trimmed by 2 bases and 3 bases, with 12 bases remaining between them. Germline CDR1 and CDR2: SGHDT and YYEEEE. The CDR3 is 15 residues long. Here the CDR3 DNA reads TGTGCCAGCAGCTTTGGAGGGGAGACCAATCAGCCCCAGCATTTT. The encoded protein is CASSFGGETNQPQHF. Based on the CDR3 plus reference TRBV5-6 and TRBJ1-5, the full variable domain is DAGVTQSPTHLIKTRGQQVTLRCSPKSGHDTVSWYQQALGQGPQFIFQYYEEEERQRGNFPDRFSGHQFPNYSSELNVNALLLGDSALYLCASSFGGETNQPQHFGDGTRLSIL.

This clonotype was seen at least ten times. This chain uses TRBV27 with TRBJ2-5; D is unresolved. The CDR3 sequence is 15 residues long. V lost 7 bases and J lost 9, with 24 bases in between. Germline CDR1 is MNHEY and CDR2 is SMNVEV (reference sequence). The CDR3 sequence: CASISSSGPLKAQYF. In DNA form, the CDR3 reads TGTGCCAGCATCTCTTCCAGTGGGCCTCTCAAGGCCCAGTACTTC.

In its sample, this clonotype was seen many times. The chain combines TRBV6-5 with TRBJ2-7; D could derive from TRBD1 or TRBD2 (6 bases each). V was cut by 2 bases and J by 7 bases, with 21 bases left in between. This CDR3 spans 16 amino acids. The germline gives CDR1 MNHEY, CDR2 SVGAGI. The CDR3 DNA is TGTGCCAGCAGTTACGTCGGGGGCAAATTTGATCGGGAGCAGTACTTC. This encodes CASSYVGGKFDREQYF.

V is TRBV11-1 and J is TRBJ2-5, with D unresolved. Germline CDR1 is SGHAT and CDR2 is FQDESV (reference sequence). CDR3 size: 14 residues. Trimming cost V 5 bases and J 4 bases, with 14 bases left between them. The CDR3 nucleotides are TGTGCCAGCAGCAAAGGGTTCAATCGAGAGACCCAGTACTTC. This sequence encodes CASSKGFNRETQYF.

This clonotype was seen repeatedly, ten times or more. This chain links TRBV6-5 with TRBJ1-1; 9 positions agree with TRBD1. Unmatched junction bases numbered 5, after V lost 4 bases and J lost 5 bases. Per the germline V gene, CDR1 is MNHEY and CDR2 is SVGAGI. This CDR3 is 14 amino acids long. This CDR3 is CASSSRTGETEAFF. In DNA, the CDR3 is TGTGCCAGCAGTTCAAGGACAGGGGAGACTGAAGCTTTCTTT.

This clonotype was counted many times. The V and J genes are TRBV3-1 and TRBJ1-1; D may be TRBD1 (5 bases). Germline V gene data show CDR1 as LGHDT and CDR2 as YNNKEL (reference sequence). CDR3 length equals 14 residues. With 4 bases removed from V and 8 bases from J, the gap between germline ends came to 17 bases. For the CDR3, the DNA is TGTGCCAGCAGCCTTGGACACGATGCCGGCGAAGCTTTCTTT. Protein product: CASSLGHDAGEAFF.

In this sample, this clonotype turned up many times. The chain is built from TRBV9 and TRBJ2-1; 7 positions match TRBD1. Germline loops: CDR1 SGDLS, CDR2 YYNGEE. There are 15 residues in the CDR3. J was trimmed by 4 bases and V by 2 bases; bases with no gene match: 6. The CDR3 DNA is TGTGCCAGCAGCGTTATAGGACAGGTGTACAATGAGCAGTTCTTC. Translation gives CASSVIGQVYNEQFF.

This clonotype was seen ten or more times. The CDR3 DNA is TGTGCCAGCAGCCCCAGGGGGGTTGCGAACACCGGGGAGCTGTTTTTT. It is translated as CASSPRGVANTGELFF. The V and J genes are TRBV7-3 and TRBJ2-2; D is perhaps TRBD1 (7 bases). Germline V gene sequence: CDR1 SGHTA, CDR2 FQGTGA. V shed 5 bases and J shed 0 bases, with 13 bases lying between them. This CDR3 is 16 amino acids long.

This clonotype occurred many times. The chain uses TRBV7-2 and TRBJ1-1, with 12 bases aligning to TRBD1. CDR3 length: 13 residues. With V trimmed by 5 bases and J by 8 bases, 3 bases remained unmatched. Germline V gene data show CDR1 as SGHTA and CDR2 as FQGNSA. CDR3 nucleotide sequence: TGTGCCAGCAGCGGGGACAGGGGGCGCGAAGCTTTCTTT. Its protein is CASSGDRGREAFF.

This clonotype was recorded at least ten times. This sequence joins TRBV6-5 and TRBJ1-3; D might be TRBD1 (6 bases). The V gene lost 6 bases and the J gene lost 4 bases, with 19 bases spanning the gap. Looked up from germline, CDR1 is MNHEY and CDR2 is SVGAGI. This CDR3 has 16 amino acids. The CDR3 coding sequence is TGTGCCAGCAGCCCGGGACAACGGCGATCCGGAAACACCATATATTTT. It codes for CASSPGQRRSGNTIYF.

This clonotype was recorded many times. The chain recombines TRBV2 with TRBJ2-3; 7 bases align to TRBD2. CDR1 is SNHLY, CDR2 FYNNEI, per germline. There are 14 residues in the CDR3. V lost 3 bases to trimming and J lost 6 bases; unmatched junction nucleotides: 6. The CDR3 reads CASSEMARGDTQYF. Here the CDR3 DNA reads TGTGCCAGCAGTGAGATGGCGCGGGGGGATACGCAGTATTTT.

This clonotype was counted at least ten times. J is TRBJ1-2 and V is TRBV19, with 7 nucleotides matching TRBD1. With 3 bases clipped from V and 4 bases from J, the junction kept 11 bases outside the gene matches. The CDR3 length is 16 residues. Looked up from germline, CDR1 is LNHDA and CDR2 is SQIVND (reference sequence). The CDR3 loop reads CASSIRDRGNRYGYTF. In nucleotides, the CDR3 is TGTGCCAGTAGTATCCGGGACAGAGGGAACCGCTATGGCTACACCTTC.

This clonotype was seen repeatedly, ten times or more. The J gene is TRBJ2-3, the V gene TRBV5-6, with D hard to call. Germline V gene data show CDR1 as SGHDT and CDR2 as YYEEEE. This CDR3 is 11 amino acids long. Trimming removed 4 bases at V and 3 bases at J, with 3 bases between. CDR3 DNA: TGTGCCAGCAGCCGTACAGATACGCAGTATTTT. It yields the protein CASSRTDTQYF.

This clonotype has ten or more counts. The genes are TRBV20-1 and TRBJ1-2; D unclear. Trimming removed 2 bases at V and 2 bases at J, with 15 bases between. Germline CDR1 reads DFQATT; CDR2 reads SNEGSKA (reference sequence). The CDR3 has 15 residues. CDR3 amino acids: CSARISQLTNYGYTF. The CDR3 DNA follows: TGCAGTGCTAGAATCTCCCAGCTGACAAACTATGGCTACACCTTC.

At least ten counts were recorded for this clonotype. The V gene is TRBV14, the J gene TRBJ2-7, with TRBD2 as a possible D gene (6 bases). CDR1 is SGHDN, CDR2 FVKESK, per germline. Trimming cost V 1 base and J 0 bases, with 13 bases left between them. The CDR3 is made up of 16 amino acids. CDR3 region: CASSQALRGTSYEQYF. CDR3 sequence (DNA): TGTGCCAGCAGCCAAGCTTTGCGGGGAACCTCCTACGAGCAGTACTTC.

This clonotype was observed at least ten times. The chain recombines TRBV19 with TRBJ1-5; 10 nucleotides match TRBD1. The CDR3 is 20 amino acids. Germline-derived CDR1 and CDR2 are LNHDA and SQIVND (reference sequence). The CDR3: CVPGVDRDRGLPYSNQPQHF. DNA for the CDR3: TGTGTGCCAGGGGTAGACCGGGACAGGGGACTCCCTTATAGCAATCAGCCCCAGCATTTT.